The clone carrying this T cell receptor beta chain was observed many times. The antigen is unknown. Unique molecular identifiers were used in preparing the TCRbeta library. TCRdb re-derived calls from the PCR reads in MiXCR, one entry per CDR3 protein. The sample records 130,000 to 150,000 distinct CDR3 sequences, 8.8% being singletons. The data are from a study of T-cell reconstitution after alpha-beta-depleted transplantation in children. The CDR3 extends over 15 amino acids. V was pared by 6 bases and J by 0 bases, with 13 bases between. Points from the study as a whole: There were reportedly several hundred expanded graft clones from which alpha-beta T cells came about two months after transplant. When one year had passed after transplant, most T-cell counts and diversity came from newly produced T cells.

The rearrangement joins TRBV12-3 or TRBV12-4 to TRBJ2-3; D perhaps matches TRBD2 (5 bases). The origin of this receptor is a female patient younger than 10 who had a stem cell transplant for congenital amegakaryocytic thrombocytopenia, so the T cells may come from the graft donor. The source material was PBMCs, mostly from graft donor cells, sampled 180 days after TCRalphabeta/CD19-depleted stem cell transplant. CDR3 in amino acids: CASRLDLTSTDTQYF. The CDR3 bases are TGTGCCAGCAGATTGGACTTGACTAGCACAGATACGCAGTATTTT.